A single sample gave rise to the 5 T cell receptor beta chains below, sequenced in a study of blood T cells in healthy people across ages (dated by TCRdb to 2014 to 2015). Library preparation used 5' RACE. Sequencing relied on an Illumina HiSeq 2500. A second PCR of about 6 to 12 cycles was run with a J-beta primer mix and a sample-barcoded 5' primer. TCRdb reran the public reads through fastp at Q25 and MiXCR, keeping productive beta chains. Rows with a matching CDR3 protein are joined into one entry that keeps the most common DNA and genes. Recorded for this sample are some 710,000 distinct CDR3 sequences; 35% to 60% of them occurred a single time. Roughly 20% of the sample is in the top ten clones. The material sequenced was blood. The receptors originated from a man older than 75 in good health.

The CDR3 sequence is CASSPGLAGGELFF. As DNA, the CDR3 is TGTGCCAGCAGCCCGGGACTAGCTGGCGGGGAGCTGTTTTTT. The gene calls are TRBV7-3 and TRBJ2-2; 9 bases match TRBD2. This CDR3 region has 14 residues. Germline trimming cut 5 bases from V and 7 bases from J; bases unmatched to any gene: 5. Germline CDR1 is SGHTA and CDR2 is FQGTGA. The full variable domain, its missing parts supplied by reference TRBV7-3 and TRBJ2-2, is GAGVSQTPSNKVTEKGKYVELRCDPISGHTALYWYRQSLGQGPEFLIYFQGTGAADDSGLPNDRFFAVRPEGSVSTLKIQRTERGDSAVYLCASSPGLAGGELFFGEGSRLTVL.

V and J are TRBV5-1 and TRBJ1-4; D is ambiguous. The CDR3 runs 15 residues. CDR1 SGHRS and CDR2 YFSETQ come from the germline V gene. The V end was cut by 1 base, the J end by 0 bases, with 7 bases between. CDR3 nucleotide sequence: TGCGCCAGCAGCTTGAGGGCGGCAACTAATGAAAAACTGTTTTTT. Translated, it gives CASSLRAATNEKLFF.

V gene TRBV25-1 combines with J gene TRBJ2-7; 12 bases match TRBD2. The J segment lost 0 bases and the V segment lost 5 bases, leaving 5 bases of the junction unmatched. There are 16 residues in the CDR3. Germline-derived CDR1 and CDR2 are MGHDK and SYGVNS. The CDR3 DNA reads as TGTGCCAGCAGTCCTACTAGCGGGGGGCTCTCCTACGAGCAGTACTTC. Translation gives CASSPTSGGLSYEQYF.

The V and J genes are TRBV9 and TRBJ2-3, with 8 bases matching TRBD2. J lost 2 bases, V lost 4 bases, and 9 bases had no gene match. Per the germline V gene, CDR1 is SGDLS and CDR2 is YYNGEE. This CDR3 has 16 residues. This CDR3 reads CASSIEGSGNTDTQYF. The CDR3 DNA follows: TGTGCCAGCAGCATAGAAGGTAGCGGGAACACAGATACGCAGTATTTT. The full variable domain, rest sourced from reference TRBV9 and TRBJ2-3, is DSGVTQTPKHLITATGQRVTLRCSPRSGDLSVYWYQQSLDQGLQFLIQYYNGEERAKGNILERFSAQQFPDLHSELNLSSLELGDSALYFCASSIEGSGNTDTQYFGPGTRLTVL.

The chain has TRBV18 and TRBJ1-2; D unclear. Looked up from germline, CDR1 is KGHSH and CDR2 is LQKENI. The CDR3 is 12 amino acids. Trimming pared 4 bases from V and 4 bases from J, leaving 7 bases between. This CDR3 is CASSRRIYGYTF. The CDR3 region has the DNA TGTGCCAGCTCACGACGGATCTATGGCTACACCTTC.